The 5 T cell receptor beta chains below all came from one sample that was sequenced in a study of blood T cell repertoires in COVID-19. Data came from immunoSEQ multiplex PCR; TCRdb stores just in-frame clones and leaves some out. The sample records approximately 140,000 clones, approximately 89% being singletons. Sequencing input: peripheral blood. The receptors derive from a man aged 55-75 years with active or convalescent COVID-19.

The J gene is TRBJ2-3, the V gene TRBV29-1; 10 nucleotides match TRBD2. The V gene end was trimmed by 6 bases and the J gene end by 7 bases; junction bases not matched to a gene: 4. The CDR3 has 12 residues. Germline-derived CDR1 and CDR2 are SQVTM and ANQGSEA. The CDR3 spells CSVSTSGYTQYF. The CDR3 DNA reads as TGCAGCGTCTCGACTAGCGGGTATACGCAGTATTTT.

This chain connects TRBV5-1 to TRBJ2-2, with D maybe TRBD1 (7 bases). V lost 4 bases and J lost 4, with 17 bases in between. Germline V gives CDR1 SGHRS, CDR2 YFSETQ. The CDR3 totals 16 residues. The CDR3, as DNA: TGCGCCAGCAGCCTCCTCGCCAGGGGGGTCACCGGGGAGCTGTTTTTT. This sequence encodes CASSLLARGVTGELFF.

In its sample, this clone was seen once. The chain uses TRBV19 and TRBJ2-7, with 7 bases fitting TRBD2. The germline V gene has CDR1 LNHDA and CDR2 SQIVND (reference sequence). The CDR3 runs 15 residues. The V segment lost 1 base and the J segment 2 bases; nucleotides outside the gene matches: 5. CDR3 in amino acids: CASSIVPGGAYEQYF. In DNA, the CDR3 is TGTGCCAGTAGTATAGTCCCGGGGGGTGCCTACGAGCAGTACTTC.

The chain recombines TRBV7-9 with TRBJ1-2; 8 nucleotides match TRBD1. V lost 0 bases, J lost 2 bases, and 5 bases stayed unmatched. The CDR3 has 16 residues. CDR1 and CDR2 (germline): SEHNR, FQNEAQ (reference sequence). CDR3 sequence reads: CASSLARDRKNYGYTF. In DNA, the CDR3 is TGTGCCAGCAGCTTAGCCAGGGACAGGAAGAACTATGGCTACACCTTC. The whole variable domain, remainder taken from reference TRBV7-9 and TRBJ1-2, is DTGVSQNPRHKITKRGQNVTFRCDPISEHNRLYWYRQTLGQGPEFLTYFQNEAQLEKSRLLSDRFSAERPKGSFSTLEIQRTEQGDSAMYLCASSLARDRKNYGYTFGSGTRLTVV.

The CDR3 loop reads CASSKPGQDLYEQYF. The CDR3 nucleotides are TGTGCCAGCAGCAAACCGGGACAGGACCTCTACGAGCAGTACTTC. The chain recombines TRBV11-2 with TRBJ2-7; 8 bases line up with TRBD1. Germline-derived CDR1 and CDR2 are SGHAT and FQNNGV. CDR3 size: 15 residues. The J segment lost 3 bases and the V segment lost 5 bases, leaving 9 bases of the junction unmatched. The variable domain in full, with the rest retrieved from reference TRBV11-2 and TRBJ2-7, is EAGVAQSPRYKIIEKRQSVAFWCNPISGHATLYWYQQILGQGPKLLIQFQNNGVVDDSQLPKDRFSAERLKGVDSTLKIQPAKLEDSAVYLCASSKPGQDLYEQYFGPGTRLTVT.